Here is one T cell receptor (beta chain) with its context. The method was immunoSEQ multiplex PCR; TCRdb's version includes in-frame clones alone and lacks a portion of them. The sample has about 480,000 clones, around nine tenths seen once; the top ten hold 9.5% to 15%. This sample was taken from a study of Ad26.COV2.S vaccination and SARS-CoV-2 variants. About the study: Each vaccinee took Ad26.COV2.S intramuscularly, once or twice 56 days apart.

The treatment: roughly 18 received Ad26.COV2.S at low or high dose, single or two shots; several received placebo; per-sample allocation not given. Sampling occurred on day 63 after the first vaccine or placebo injection. A Boston donor was an adult aged 18-55 years. J lost 3 bases, V lost 3 bases, and 5 bases had no gene match. This CDR3 is 16 amino acids long. The V gene's germline CDR1 is KGHDR and CDR2 SFDVKD. The origin of this receptor is a person aged 18-60 years who received the Ad26.COV2.S COVID-19 vaccine or a placebo. The sequenced sample was peripheral blood, obtained in a trial of Ad26.COV2.S vaccine versus placebo. The V call is TRBV24-1, the J call TRBJ2-1; TRBD2 matches 9 bases. CDR3 in amino acids: CATSDMTSGHYNEQFF. The DNA of the CDR3 is TGTGCCACCAGTGATATGACTAGCGGACACTACAATGAGCAGTTCTTC.